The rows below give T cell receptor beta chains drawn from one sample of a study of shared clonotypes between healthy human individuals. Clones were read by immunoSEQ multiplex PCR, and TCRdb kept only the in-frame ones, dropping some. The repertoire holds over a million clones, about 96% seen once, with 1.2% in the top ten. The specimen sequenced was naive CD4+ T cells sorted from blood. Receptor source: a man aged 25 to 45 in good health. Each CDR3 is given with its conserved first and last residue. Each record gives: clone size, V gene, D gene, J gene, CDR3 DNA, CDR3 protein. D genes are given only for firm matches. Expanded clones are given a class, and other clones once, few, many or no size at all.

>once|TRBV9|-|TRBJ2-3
TGTGCCAGCAGCTCTTCGTGGGGGGCCACAGATACGCAGTATTTT
CASSSSWGATDTQYF
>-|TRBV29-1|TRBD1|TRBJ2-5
TGCAGCGTTAGACAGGGAGATTGGGAGACCCAGTACTTC
CSVRQGDWETQYF
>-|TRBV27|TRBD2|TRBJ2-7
TGTGCCAGCATCACGACTAGCGGGAGCTCCTACGAGCAGTACTTC
CASITTSGSSYEQYF
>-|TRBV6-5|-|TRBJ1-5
TGTGCCAGCAGTTCCCAAGGAGGGGCCCAGCCCCAGCATTTT
CASSSQGGAQPQHF
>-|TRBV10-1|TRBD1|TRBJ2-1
TGCGCCAGCAGTGAGTGGAGACAGGGGCACAATGAGCAGTTCTTC
CASSEWRQGHNEQFF
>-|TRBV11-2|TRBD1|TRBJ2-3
TGTGCCAGCAGCTATAGGACAGGGGACGGCACAGATACGCAGTATTTT
CASSYRTGDGTDTQYF
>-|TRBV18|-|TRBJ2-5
TGTGCCAGCTCACACACACAAGAGACCCAGTACTTC
CASSHTQETQYF
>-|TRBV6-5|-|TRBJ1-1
TGTGCCAGCAGTTTCCCCGCAGGAGGGAATGAAGCTTTCTTT
CASSFPAGGNEAFF
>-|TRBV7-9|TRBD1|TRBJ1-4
TGTGCCAGCAGCTTAGGGACAGGTCGAGAAAAACTGTTTTTT
CASSLGTGREKLFF
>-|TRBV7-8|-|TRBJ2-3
TGTGCCAGCAGAAGTCGGCAGGGCTTTACAACCATCACAGATACGCAGTATTTT
CASRSRQGFTTITDTQYF
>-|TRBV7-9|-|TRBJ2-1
TGTGCCGTTGGGGGTTCCCGCAATGAGCAGTTCTTC
CAVGGSRNEQFF
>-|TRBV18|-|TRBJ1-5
TGTGCCAGCTCACCACTGTCGGACAATCAGCCCCAGCATTTT
CASSPLSDNQPQHF
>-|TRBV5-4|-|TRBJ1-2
TGTGCCAGCAGCTTATCCCTTACTCAGGGCCTCTATGGCTACACCTTC
CASSLSLTQGLYGYTF
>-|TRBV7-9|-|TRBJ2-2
TGTGCCAGCAGCTTAGCGGGGAACACCGGGGAGCTGTTTTTT
CASSLAGNTGELFF
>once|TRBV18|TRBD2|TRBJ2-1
TGTGCCAGCTCCGCTAGCGGGAGGAACCATGAGCAGTTCTTC
CASSASGRNHEQFF